These T cell receptor beta chains were read from a single sample in a study of post-analysis software for immune sequencing data. TCRdb fed the PCR reads into MiXCR, producing one record per CDR3 protein. The sample lists roughly 540,000 distinct CDR3 sequences, around a third occurring once. Sample: blood. The receptors were sampled from a girl aged 2-17 years with multiple sclerosis. Both conserved end residues are part of each CDR3.

j_gene	v_gene	CDR3aa
TRBJ2-5	TRBV29-1	CSVEIRTQETQYF
TRBJ1-5	TRBV2	CASSEIGVNQPQHF
TRBJ1-6	TRBV5-1	CASSLGDVLHF
TRBJ2-1	TRBV3-1	CASSPRAGATYNEQFF
TRBJ2-7	TRBV5-1	CASSWVRYDEQYF
TRBJ2-7	TRBV3-1	CASSQVRGRAPRIPYEQYF
TRBJ2-1	TRBV9	CASSVESAGQNNEQFF
TRBJ1-6	TRBV6-6	CASSYSTASSPLHF
TRBJ1-5	TRBV5-1	CASSLSGTGNNQPQHF
TRBJ2-4	TRBV20-1	CSAGWGLAGGLAKNIQYF
TRBJ2-3	TRBV6-1	CASSVWLAGDTDTQYF